The 4 T cell receptor beta chains below come from one sample, sequenced in a study of blood T cell repertoires in COVID-19. Profiled with immunoSEQ multiplex PCR; TCRdb holds only in-frame clones, not every one. Here the sample spans roughly 280,000 clones, more than 70% being singletons. The sample consisted of peripheral blood. All receptors come from a woman aged 30 to 39 with COVID-19, enrolled during active disease.

V is TRBV7-3 and J is TRBJ2-5; 8 bases agree with TRBD2. The V gene's germline CDR1 is SGHTA and CDR2 FQGTGA. This CDR3 spans 15 amino acids. J gave up 5 bases and V 5 bases, and 10 bases lay outside the gene matches. The CDR3 nucleotides are TGTGCCAGCAGCCGGGGGACTAGTGGTGGGGAGACCCAGTACTTC. Protein: CASSRGTSGGETQYF.

This sequence joins TRBV7-9 and TRBJ2-1; TRBD1 matches at 9 bases. The V segment lost 5 bases and the J segment 6 bases; nucleotides outside the gene matches: 5. The CDR3 runs to 14 residues. Germline CDR1 and CDR2: SEHNR and FQNEAQ (reference sequence). The CDR3 loop is CASSRGQGSNEQFF. The CDR3, as DNA: TGTGCCAGCAGCCGGGGACAGGGTAGCAATGAGCAGTTCTTC. Filled out from reference TRBV7-9 and TRBJ2-1, the complete variable domain reads DTGVSQNPRHKITKRGQNVTFRCDPISEHNRLYWYRQTLGQGPEFLTYFQNEAQLEKSRLLSDRFSAERPKGSFSTLEIQRTEQGDSAMYLCASSRGQGSNEQFFGPGTRLTVL.

This sequence joins TRBV7-3 and TRBJ2-3; D is perhaps TRBD1 (6 bases). CDR1 and CDR2 from the germline V gene are SGHTA and FQGTGA. V dropped 5 bases and J dropped 2 bases, with 11 bases sitting between them. This CDR3 region has 14 residues. The CDR3 region is CASSGDRYTDTQYF. CDR3 sequence (DNA): TGTGCCAGCAGCGGAGACAGGTACACAGATACGCAGTATTTT.

The J gene is TRBJ2-1, the V gene TRBV3-1 (or the pseudogene TRBV3-2); TRBD2 matches at 11 bases. The V gene's germline CDR1 is LGHDT and CDR2 YNNKEL (reference sequence). Trimming cost V 3 bases and J 9 bases; bases outside gene matches: 7. This CDR3 region has 15 residues. The CDR3 sequence: CASSQTGLAETEQFF. Written as DNA, the CDR3 is TGTGCCAGCAGCCAGACGGGACTAGCGGAAACTGAGCAGTTCTTC.